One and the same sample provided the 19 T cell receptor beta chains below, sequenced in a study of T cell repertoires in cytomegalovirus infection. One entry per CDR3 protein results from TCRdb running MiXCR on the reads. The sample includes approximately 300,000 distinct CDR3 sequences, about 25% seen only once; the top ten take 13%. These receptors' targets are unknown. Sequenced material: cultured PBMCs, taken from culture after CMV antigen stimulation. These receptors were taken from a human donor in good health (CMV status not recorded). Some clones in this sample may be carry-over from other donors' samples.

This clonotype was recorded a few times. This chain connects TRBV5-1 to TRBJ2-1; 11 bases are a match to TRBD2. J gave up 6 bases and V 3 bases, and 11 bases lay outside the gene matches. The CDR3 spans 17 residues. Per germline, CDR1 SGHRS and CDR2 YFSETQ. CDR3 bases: TGCGCCAGCAGCTCTCTCTTCGGGACTAGCGGAACCAATGAGCAGTTCTTC. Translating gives CASSSLFGTSGTNEQFF.

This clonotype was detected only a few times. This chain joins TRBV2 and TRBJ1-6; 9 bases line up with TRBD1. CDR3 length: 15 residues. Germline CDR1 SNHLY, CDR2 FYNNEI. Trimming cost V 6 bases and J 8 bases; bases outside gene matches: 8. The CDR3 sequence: CASRTDRGTYSPLHF. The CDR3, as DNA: TGTGCCAGCAGGACGGACAGGGGAACGTATTCACCCCTCCACTTT.

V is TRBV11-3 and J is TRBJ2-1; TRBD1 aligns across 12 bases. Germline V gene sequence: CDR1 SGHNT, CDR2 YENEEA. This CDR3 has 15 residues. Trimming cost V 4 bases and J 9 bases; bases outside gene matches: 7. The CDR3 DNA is TGTGCCAGCAGCTCAACGGGACAGGGGGCCGGTGAGCAGTTCTTC. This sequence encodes CASSSTGQGAGEQFF.

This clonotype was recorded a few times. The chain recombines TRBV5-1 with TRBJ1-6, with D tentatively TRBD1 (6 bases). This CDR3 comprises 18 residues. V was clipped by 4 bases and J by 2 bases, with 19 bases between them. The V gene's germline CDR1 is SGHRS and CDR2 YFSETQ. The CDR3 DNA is TGCGCCAGCAGCCTAGGAACCAGGGGACGCCCCTATAATTCACCCCTCCACTTT. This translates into CASSLGTRGRPYNSPLHF.

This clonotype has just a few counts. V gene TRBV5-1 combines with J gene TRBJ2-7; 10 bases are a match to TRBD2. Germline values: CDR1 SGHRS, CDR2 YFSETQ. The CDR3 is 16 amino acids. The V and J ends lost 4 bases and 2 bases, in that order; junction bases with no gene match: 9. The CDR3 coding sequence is TGCGCCAGCAGCCCCCGAACTAGCGGGACAACCTACGAGCAGTACTTC. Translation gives CASSPRTSGTTYEQYF.

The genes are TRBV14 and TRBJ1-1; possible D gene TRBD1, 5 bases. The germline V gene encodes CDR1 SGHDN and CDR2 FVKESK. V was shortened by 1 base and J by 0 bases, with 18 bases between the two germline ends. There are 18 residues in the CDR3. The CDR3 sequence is CASSQVWVTTAMNTEAFF. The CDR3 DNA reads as TGTGCCAGCAGCCAAGTATGGGTCACGACAGCCATGAACACTGAAGCTTTCTTT.

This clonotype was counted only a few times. For the CDR3, the DNA is TGTGCCAGCAGTTCCGGGACAGGGTTTCCCCAGCATTTT. Its translation: CASSSGTGFPQHF. The chain is built from TRBV27 and TRBJ1-5; 9 nucleotides line up with TRBD1. V shed 4 bases, J shed 10 bases, and the junction held 5 bases outside the gene matches. The CDR3 has 13 amino acids. Germline V lookup: CDR1 MNHEY, CDR2 SMNVEV (reference sequence).

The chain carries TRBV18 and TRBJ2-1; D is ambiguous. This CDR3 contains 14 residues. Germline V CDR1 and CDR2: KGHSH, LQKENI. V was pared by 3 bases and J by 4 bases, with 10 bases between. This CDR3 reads CASSPELLYNEQFF. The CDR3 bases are TGTGCCAGCTCACCGGAGCTACTTTACAATGAGCAGTTCTTC. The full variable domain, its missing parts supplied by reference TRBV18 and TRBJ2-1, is NAGVMQNPRHLVRRRGQEARLRCSPMKGHSHVYWYRQLPEEGLKFMVYLQKENIIDESGMPKERFSAEFPKEGPSILRIQQVVRGDSAAYFCASSPELLYNEQFFGPGTRLTVL.

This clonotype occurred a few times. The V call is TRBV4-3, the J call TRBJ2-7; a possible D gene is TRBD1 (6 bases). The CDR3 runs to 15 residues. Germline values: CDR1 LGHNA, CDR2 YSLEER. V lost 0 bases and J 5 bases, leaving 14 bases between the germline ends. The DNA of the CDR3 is TGCGCCAGCAGCCAAGAGGCAGGGGTGAGTCACGAGCAGTACTTC. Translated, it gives CASSQEAGVSHEQYF.

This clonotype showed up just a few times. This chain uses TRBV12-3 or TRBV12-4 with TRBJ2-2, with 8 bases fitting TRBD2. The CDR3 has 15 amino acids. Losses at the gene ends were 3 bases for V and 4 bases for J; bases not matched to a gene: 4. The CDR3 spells CASSLSGGLTGELFF. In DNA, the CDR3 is TGTGCCAGCAGTTTGTCGGGAGGGCTCACCGGGGAGCTGTTTTTT.

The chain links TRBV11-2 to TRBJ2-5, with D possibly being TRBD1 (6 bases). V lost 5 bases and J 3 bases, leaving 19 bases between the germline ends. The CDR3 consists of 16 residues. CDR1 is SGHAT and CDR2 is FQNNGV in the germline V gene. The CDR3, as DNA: TGTGCCAGCAGCCACGCGTTCAGGGGTAAAGAAGAGACCCAGTACTTC. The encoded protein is CASSHAFRGKEETQYF.

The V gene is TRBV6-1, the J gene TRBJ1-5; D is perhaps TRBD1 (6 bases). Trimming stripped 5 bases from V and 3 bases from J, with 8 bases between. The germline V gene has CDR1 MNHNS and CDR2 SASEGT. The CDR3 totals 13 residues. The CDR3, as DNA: TGTGCCAGCAGTTGGGACACCAATCAGCCCCAGCATTTT. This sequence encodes CASSWDTNQPQHF.

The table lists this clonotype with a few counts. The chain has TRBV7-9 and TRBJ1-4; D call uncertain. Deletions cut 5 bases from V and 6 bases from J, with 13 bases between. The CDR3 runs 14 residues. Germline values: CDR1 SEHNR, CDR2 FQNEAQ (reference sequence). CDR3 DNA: TGTGCCAGCAGCCCGGACGGGCGGGATGAAAAACTGTTTTTT. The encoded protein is CASSPDGRDEKLFF.

The CDR3 DNA sequence: TGTGCCAGGGGGGTTCGGGTCTTCGGGGAGACCCAGTACTTC. Protein sequence: CARGVRVFGETQYF. This rearrangement joins TRBV7-2 to TRBJ2-5, with D perhaps given as TRBD1 or TRBD2 (5 bases each). Germline V gene data show CDR1 as SGHTA and CDR2 as FQGNSA. The CDR3 has 14 amino acids. V lost 9 bases and J lost 5, with 19 bases in between. The full variable domain, with the rest looked up from reference TRBV7-2 and TRBJ2-5, is GAGVSQSPSNKVTEKGKDVELRCDPISGHTALYWYRQSLGQGLEFLIYFQGNSAPDKSGLPSDRFSAERTGGSVSTLTIQRTQQEDSAVYLCARGVRVFGETQYFGPGTRLLVL.

The CDR3 DNA follows: TGTGCCAGCAGCCCCGAAGGGGTTTGGTACGAGCAGTACTTC. Protein: CASSPEGVWYEQYF. This chain links TRBV12-3 or TRBV12-4 with TRBJ2-7; possible D gene TRBD1, 5 bases. The CDR3 has 14 amino acids. With 6 bases removed from V and 4 bases from J, the gap between germline ends came to 16 bases.

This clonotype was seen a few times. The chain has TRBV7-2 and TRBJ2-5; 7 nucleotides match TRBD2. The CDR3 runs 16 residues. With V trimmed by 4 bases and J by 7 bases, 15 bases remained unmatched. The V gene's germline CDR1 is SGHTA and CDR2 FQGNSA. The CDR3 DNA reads TGTGCCAGCAGCTCCTATCGGGGCTCCACGGGGGGGACCCAGTACTTC. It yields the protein CASSSYRGSTGGTQYF.

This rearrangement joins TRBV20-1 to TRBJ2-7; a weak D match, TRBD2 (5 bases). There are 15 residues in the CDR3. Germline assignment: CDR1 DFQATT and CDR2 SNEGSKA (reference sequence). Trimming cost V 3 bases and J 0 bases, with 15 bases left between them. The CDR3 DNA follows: TGCAGTGCTAGTCGCCGGGGTGGCGGCTCCTACGAGCAGTACTTC. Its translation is CSASRRGGGSYEQYF.

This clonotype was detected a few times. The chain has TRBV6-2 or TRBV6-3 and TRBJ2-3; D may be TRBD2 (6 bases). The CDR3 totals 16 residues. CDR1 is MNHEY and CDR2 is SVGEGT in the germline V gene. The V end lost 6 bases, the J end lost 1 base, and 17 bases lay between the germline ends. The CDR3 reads CASSPRDFFGTDTQYF. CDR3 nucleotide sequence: TGTGCCAGCAGCCCCCGGGACTTCTTCGGCACAGATACGCAGTATTTT.

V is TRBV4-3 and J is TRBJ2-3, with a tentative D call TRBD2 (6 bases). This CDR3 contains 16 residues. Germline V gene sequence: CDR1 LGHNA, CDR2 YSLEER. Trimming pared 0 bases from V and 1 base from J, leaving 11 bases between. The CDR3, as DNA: TGCGCCAGCAGCCAAGATCTCTCGGGGGGCACAGATACGCAGTATTTT. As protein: CASSQDLSGGTDTQYF.